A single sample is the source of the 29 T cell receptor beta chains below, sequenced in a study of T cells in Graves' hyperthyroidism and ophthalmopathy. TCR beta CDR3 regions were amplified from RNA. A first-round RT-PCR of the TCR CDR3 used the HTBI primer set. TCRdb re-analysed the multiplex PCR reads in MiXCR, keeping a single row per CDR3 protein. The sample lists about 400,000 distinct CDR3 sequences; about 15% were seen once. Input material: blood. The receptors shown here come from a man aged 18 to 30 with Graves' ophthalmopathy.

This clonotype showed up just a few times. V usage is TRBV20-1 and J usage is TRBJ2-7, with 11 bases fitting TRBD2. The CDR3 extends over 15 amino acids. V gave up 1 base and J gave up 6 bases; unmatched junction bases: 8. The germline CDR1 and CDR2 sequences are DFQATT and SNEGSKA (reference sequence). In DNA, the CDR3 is TGCAGTGCTAGAGTACTAGCGGGGGCCCCTGGCGAGCAGTACTTC. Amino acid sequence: CSARVLAGAPGEQYF.

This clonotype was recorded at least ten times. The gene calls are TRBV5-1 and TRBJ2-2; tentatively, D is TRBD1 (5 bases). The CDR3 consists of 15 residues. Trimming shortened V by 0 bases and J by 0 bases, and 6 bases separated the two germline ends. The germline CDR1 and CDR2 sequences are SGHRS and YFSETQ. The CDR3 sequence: CASSLGTTNTGELFF. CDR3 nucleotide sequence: TGCGCCAGCAGCTTGGGGACAACGAACACCGGGGAGCTGTTTTTT.

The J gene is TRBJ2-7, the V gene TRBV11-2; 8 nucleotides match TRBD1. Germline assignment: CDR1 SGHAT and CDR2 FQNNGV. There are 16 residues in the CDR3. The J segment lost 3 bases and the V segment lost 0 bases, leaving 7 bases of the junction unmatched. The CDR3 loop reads CASSLEPPDRVYEQYF. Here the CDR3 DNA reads TGTGCCAGCAGCTTAGAGCCCCCGGACAGGGTCTACGAGCAGTACTTC.

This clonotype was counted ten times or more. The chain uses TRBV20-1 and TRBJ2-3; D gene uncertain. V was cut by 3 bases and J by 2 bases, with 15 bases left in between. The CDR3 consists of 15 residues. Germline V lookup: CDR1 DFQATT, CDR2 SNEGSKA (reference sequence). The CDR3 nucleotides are TGCAGTGCTAGGGAAAAACAGCTCCTCACAGATACGCAGTATTTT. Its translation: CSAREKQLLTDTQYF.

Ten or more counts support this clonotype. The CDR3 reads CAWEHNYGYTF. The CDR3 DNA follows: TGTGCCTGGGAGCATAACTATGGCTACACCTTC. The rearrangement uses TRBV30 and TRBJ1-2; the D is unclear. V lost 5 bases, J lost 1 base, and 5 bases lay in between. The CDR3 runs to 11 residues. Germline values: CDR1 GTSNPN, CDR2 SVGIG (reference sequence).

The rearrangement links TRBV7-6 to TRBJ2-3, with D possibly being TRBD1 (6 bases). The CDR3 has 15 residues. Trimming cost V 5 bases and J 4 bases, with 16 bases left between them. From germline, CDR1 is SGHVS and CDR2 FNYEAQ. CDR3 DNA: TGTGCCAGCAGCCCAGGGCCAGGGGCCGCAGATACGCAGTATTTT. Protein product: CASSPGPGAADTQYF.

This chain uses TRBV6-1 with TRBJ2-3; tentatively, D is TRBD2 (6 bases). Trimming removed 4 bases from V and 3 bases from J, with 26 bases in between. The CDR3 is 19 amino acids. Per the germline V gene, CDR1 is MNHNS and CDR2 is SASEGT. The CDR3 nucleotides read TGTGCCAGCAGTGCAGCTTCCGGGGGTGGATTTGGTGGTACAGATACGCAGTATTTT. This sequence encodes CASSAASGGGFGGTDTQYF.

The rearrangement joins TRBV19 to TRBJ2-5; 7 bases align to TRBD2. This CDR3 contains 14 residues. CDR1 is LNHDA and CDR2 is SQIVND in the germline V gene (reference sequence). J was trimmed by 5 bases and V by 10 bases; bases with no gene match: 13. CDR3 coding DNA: TGTGCCATTCCGGGACTAACCTTCCTGGAGACCCAGTACTTC. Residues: CAIPGLTFLETQYF.

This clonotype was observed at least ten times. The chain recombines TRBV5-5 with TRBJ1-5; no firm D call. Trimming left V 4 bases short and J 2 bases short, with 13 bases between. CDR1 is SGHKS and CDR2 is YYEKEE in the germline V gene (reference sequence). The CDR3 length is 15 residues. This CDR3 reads CASSPLGEGNQPQHF. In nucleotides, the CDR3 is TGTGCCAGCAGCCCCCTGGGTGAGGGCAATCAGCCCCAGCATTTT.

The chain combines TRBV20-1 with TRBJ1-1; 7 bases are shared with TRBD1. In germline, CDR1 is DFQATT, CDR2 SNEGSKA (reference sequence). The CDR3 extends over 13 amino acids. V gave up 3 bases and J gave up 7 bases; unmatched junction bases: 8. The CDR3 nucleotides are TGCAGTGCTAGGCCCGGGACAGTGTATGAAGCTTTCTTT. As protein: CSARPGTVYEAFF.

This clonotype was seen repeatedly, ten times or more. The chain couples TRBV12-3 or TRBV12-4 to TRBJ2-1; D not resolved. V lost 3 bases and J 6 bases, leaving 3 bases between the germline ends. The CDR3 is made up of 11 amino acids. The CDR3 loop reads CASSFGNEQFF. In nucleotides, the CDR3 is TGTGCCAGCAGTTTCGGCAATGAGCAGTTCTTC.

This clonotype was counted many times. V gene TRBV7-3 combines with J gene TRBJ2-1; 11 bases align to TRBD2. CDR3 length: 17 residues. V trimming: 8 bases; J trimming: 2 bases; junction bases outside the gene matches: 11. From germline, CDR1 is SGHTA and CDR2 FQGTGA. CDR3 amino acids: CASGRGLAAAAYNEQFF. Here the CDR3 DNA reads TGTGCCAGCGGGCGGGGACTAGCGGCAGCCGCCTACAATGAGCAGTTCTTC. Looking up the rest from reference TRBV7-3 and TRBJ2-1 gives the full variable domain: GAGVSQTPSNKVTEKGKYVELRCDPISGHTALYWYRQSLGQGPEFLIYFQGTGAADDSGLPNDRFFAVRPEGSVSTLKIQRTERGDSAVYLCASGRGLAAAAYNEQFFGPGTRLTVL.

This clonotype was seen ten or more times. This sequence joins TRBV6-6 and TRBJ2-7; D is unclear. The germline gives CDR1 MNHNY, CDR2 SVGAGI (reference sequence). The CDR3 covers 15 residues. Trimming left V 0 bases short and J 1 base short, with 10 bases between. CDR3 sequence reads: CASSYSMGSSYEQYF. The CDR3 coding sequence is TGTGCCAGCAGTTACTCGATGGGAAGTTCCTACGAGCAGTACTTC.

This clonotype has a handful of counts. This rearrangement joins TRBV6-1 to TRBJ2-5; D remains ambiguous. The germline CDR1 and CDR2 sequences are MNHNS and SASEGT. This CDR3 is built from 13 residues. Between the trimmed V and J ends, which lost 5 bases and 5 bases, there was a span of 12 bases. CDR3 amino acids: CASSSLQPETQYF. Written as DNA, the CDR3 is TGTGCCAGCAGTTCCCTCCAACCGGAGACCCAGTACTTC.

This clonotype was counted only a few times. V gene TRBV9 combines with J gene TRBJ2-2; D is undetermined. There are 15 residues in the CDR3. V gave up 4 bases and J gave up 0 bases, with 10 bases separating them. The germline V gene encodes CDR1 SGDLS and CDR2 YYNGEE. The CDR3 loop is CASSPQISNTGELFF. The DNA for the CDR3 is TGTGCCAGCAGCCCTCAGATATCGAACACCGGGGAGCTGTTTTTT.

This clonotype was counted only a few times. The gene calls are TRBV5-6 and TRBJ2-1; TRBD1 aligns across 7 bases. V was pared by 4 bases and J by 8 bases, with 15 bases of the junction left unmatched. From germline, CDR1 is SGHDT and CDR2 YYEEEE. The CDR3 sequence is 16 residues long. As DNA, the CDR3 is TGTGCCAGCAGCCAGACCGGGACAGACCCTAGGGATGAGCAGTTCTTC. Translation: CASSQTGTDPRDEQFF.

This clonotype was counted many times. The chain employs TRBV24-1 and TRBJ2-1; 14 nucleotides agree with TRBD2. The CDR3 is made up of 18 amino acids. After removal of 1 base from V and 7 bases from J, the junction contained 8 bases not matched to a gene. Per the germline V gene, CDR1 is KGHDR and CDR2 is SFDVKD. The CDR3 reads CATSDLRSGTSGGNEQFF. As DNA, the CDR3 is TGTGCCACCAGTGATTTAAGAAGCGGGACTAGCGGGGGAAATGAGCAGTTCTTC.

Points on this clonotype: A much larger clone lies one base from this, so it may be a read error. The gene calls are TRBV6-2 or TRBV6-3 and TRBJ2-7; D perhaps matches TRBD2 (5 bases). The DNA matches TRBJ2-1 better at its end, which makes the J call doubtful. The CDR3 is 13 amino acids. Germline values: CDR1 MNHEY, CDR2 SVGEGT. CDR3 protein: CASSHGNPYEQFF. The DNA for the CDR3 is TGTGCCAGCAGCCACGGGAACCCCTACGAGCAGTTCTTC.

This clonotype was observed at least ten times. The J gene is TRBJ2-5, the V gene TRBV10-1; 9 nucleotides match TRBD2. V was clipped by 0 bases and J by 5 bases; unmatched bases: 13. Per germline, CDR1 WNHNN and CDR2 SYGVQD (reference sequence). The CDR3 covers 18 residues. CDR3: CASSESGGSSGRMETQYF. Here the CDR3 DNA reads TGCGCCAGCAGTGAGTCGGGAGGAAGTAGCGGGAGAATGGAGACCCAGTACTTC.

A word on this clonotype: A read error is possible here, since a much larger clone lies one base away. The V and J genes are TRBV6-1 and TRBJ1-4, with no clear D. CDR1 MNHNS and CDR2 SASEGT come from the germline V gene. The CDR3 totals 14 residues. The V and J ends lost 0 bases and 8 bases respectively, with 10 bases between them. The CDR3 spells CASSEAPRGEKLFF. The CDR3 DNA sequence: TGTGCCAGCAGTGAAGCGCCTCGTGGAGAAAAACTGTTTTTT.

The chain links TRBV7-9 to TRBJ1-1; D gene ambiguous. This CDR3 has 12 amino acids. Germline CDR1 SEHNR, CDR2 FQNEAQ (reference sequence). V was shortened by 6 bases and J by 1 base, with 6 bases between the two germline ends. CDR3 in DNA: TGTGCCAGCAGAGGGTCGAACACTGAAGCTTTCTTT. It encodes CASRGSNTEAFF.

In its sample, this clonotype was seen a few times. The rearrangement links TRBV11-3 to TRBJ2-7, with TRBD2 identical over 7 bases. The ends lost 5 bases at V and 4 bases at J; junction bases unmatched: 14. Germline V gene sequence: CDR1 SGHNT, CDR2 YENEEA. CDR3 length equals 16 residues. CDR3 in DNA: TGTGCCAGCAGCCAAGCGGGGAGGAGACTAGTGTACGAGCAGTACTTC. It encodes CASSQAGRRLVYEQYF. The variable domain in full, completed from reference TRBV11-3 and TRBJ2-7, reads EAGVVQSPRYKIIEKKQPVAFWCNPISGHNTLYWYLQNLGQGPELLIRYENEEAVDDSQLPKDRFSAERLKGVDSTLKIQPAELGDSAVYLCASSQAGRRLVYEQYFGPGTRLTVT.

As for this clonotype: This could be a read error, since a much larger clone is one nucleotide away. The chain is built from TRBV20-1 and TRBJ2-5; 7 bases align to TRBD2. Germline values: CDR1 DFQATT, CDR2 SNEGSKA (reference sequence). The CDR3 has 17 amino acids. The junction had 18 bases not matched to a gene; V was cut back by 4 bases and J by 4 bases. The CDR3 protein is CSAISLGLTGGRETQYF. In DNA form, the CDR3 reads TGCAGTGCTATATCTTTAGGACTAACGGGGGGTAGAGAGACCCAGTACTTC.

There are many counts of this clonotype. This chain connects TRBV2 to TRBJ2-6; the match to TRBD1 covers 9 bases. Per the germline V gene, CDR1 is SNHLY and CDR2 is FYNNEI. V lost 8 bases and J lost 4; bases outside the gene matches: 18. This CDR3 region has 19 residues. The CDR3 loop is CASSTRTGVLGAGANVLTF. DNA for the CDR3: TGTGCCAGCTCGACTCGGACAGGGGTCCTCGGTGCGGGGGCCAACGTCCTGACTTTC.

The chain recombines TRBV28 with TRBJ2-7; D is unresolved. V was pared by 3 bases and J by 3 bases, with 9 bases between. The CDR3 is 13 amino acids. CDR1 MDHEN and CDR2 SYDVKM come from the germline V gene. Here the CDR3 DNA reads TGTGCCAGCAGTTTCGGTTTGCGCTACGAGCAGTACTTC. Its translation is CASSFGLRYEQYF.

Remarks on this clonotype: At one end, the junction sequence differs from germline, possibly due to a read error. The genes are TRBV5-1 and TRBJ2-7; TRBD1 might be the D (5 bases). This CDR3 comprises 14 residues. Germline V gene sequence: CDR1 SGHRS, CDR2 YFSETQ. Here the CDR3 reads CASSTGRYPYEQYF. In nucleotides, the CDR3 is TGTGCCAGCAGCACAGGACGGTACCCCTACGAGCAGTACTTC.

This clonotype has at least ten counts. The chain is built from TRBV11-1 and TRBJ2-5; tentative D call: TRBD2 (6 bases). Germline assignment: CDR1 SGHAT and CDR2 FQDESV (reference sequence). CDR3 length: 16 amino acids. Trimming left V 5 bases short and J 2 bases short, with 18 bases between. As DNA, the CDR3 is TGTGCCAGCAGCAATGTGGGTCGGGGACTGCAAGAGACCCAGTACTTC. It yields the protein CASSNVGRGLQETQYF.

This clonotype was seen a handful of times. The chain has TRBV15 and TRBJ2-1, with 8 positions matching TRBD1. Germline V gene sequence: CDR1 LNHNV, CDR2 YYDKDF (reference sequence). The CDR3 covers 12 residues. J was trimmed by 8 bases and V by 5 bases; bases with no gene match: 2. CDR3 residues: CATSAQGDEQFF. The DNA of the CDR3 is TGTGCCACCAGCGCACAGGGGGATGAGCAGTTCTTC.

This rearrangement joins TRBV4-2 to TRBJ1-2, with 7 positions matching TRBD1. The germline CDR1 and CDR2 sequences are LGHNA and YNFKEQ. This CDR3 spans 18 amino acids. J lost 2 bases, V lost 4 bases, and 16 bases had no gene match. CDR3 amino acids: CASSLGWLGGGLNYGYTF. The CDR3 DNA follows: TGTGCCAGCAGCCTCGGGTGGTTGGGAGGGGGCTTGAACTATGGCTACACCTTC.